The entry below gives a single TCR beta chain sequence along with its context. This clonotype occurred a few times. Its antigen has not been determined. No base qualities exist here, and no much larger clone lies one base off it. These data come from a study of T-cell reconstitution after alpha-beta-depleted transplantation in children (dated by TCRdb to 2016 to 2017). About the study as a whole: T-cell immune reconstitution after TCRalphabeta/CD19-depleted allogeneic hematopoietic cell transplantation in children was quantitatively tracked in the study by means of TCR repertoire profiling.

The library was obtained by PCR. Sequencing was carried out with an Illumina HiSeq 2500. Molecular barcoding was employed in the preparation of TCR libraries, with unique molecular identifiers being used to normalize TCRbeta repertoire quantification. The raw public reads went through TCRdb reprocessing: fastp at Q25, MiXCR clone calling, in-frame beta chains kept. One record per CDR3 amino acid sequence lists the most common genes and DNA. The sample yields about 600,000 distinct CDR3 sequences; roughly a tenth were counted once. The top ten constitute 4% of the sample. The specimen was PBMCs from the stem cell graft donor, collected from the stem cell graft. The sequence came from a human donor who donated a stem cell graft to a child with acute myeloid leukemia.

The DNA sequence follows: TGTGCCAGCAGTTCTACCAGACAGACTTCGAGCAATCAGCCCCAGCATTTT. The encoded protein is CASSSTRQTSSNQPQHF. The rearrangement combines TRBV28 with TRBJ1-5; 5 matching bases give a weak D call of TRBD1. According to the germline V gene, CDR1 reads MDHEN and CDR2 reads SYDVKM. From the cysteine through the phenylalanine, the CDR3 covers 17 amino acids. The CDR3 DNA has 51 bases and is translated from base 1. The germline ends are 17 bases apart after V is trimmed by 4 bases and J by 1 base. The full variable domain, with segments outside the CDR3 supplied by the reference TRBV28 and TRBJ1-5 proteins, appears as DVKVTQSSRYLVKRTGEKVFLECVQDMDHENMFWYRQDPGLGLRLIYFSYDVKMKEKGDIPEGYSVSREKKERFSLILESASTNQTSMYLCASSSTRQTSSNQPQHFGDGTRLSIL.